The text below deals with one T cell receptor (beta chain). Its specificity is unknown. These data are taken from a study of OX40 agonist ivuxolimab in advanced cancers. General study results and limits: Dosing at 0.1 to 3.0 mg/kg was accompanied by clonal expansion of CD4+ and CD8+ blood T cells by week 6.

Sequencing used immunoSEQ multiplex PCR; TCRdb keeps in-frame clones, though not all of them. Counted here are approximately 39,000 clones, 70% to 90% occurring once; the ten biggest clones make up 13%. CDR3 size: 14 residues. Germline CDR1 SQVTM, CDR2 ANQGSEA. V trimming: 6 bases; J trimming: 5 bases; junction bases outside the gene matches: 11. The chain links TRBV29-1 to TRBJ2-7; 9 positions agree with TRBD1. The clonotype was recovered from an adult with an advanced solid tumor such as melanoma, head and neck, liver or kidney cancer. Sample: CD4+ or CD8+ T cells sorted from blood, taken in a trial of the OX40 agonist ivuxolimab. The CDR3 is CSVVPGQGIHEQYF. The CDR3 bases are TGCAGCGTGGTACCGGGACAGGGAATCCACGAGCAGTACTTC.